These T cell receptor beta chains were read from a single sample in a study of post-analysis software for immune sequencing data. TCRdb re-called the PCR reads through MiXCR, storing one row per CDR3 protein. Of under 650,000 distinct CDR3 sequences listed, roughly 40% are singletons. The sequenced material came from blood. These receptors were taken from a girl between 10 and 17 years old with multiple sclerosis. Both conserved end residues are part of each CDR3. Fields, in order: D gene, J gene, clone size, V gene, CDR3 protein, CDR3 DNA. A D gene is named only where the DNA matches it firmly. For some rows the clone size is stated as once, few or many, or as a class when expanded; others skip it.

TRBD1 TRBJ2-7 . TRBV27 CASSLYVDRESYEQYF TGTGCCAGCAGTTTATACGTAGACAGGGAGTCGTACGAGCAGTACTTC
TRBD2 TRBJ2-1 few TRBV10-3 CAISGLAGEGEQFF TGTGCCATTTCGGGACTAGCGGGGGAGGGTGAGCAGTTCTTC
. TRBJ2-5 . TRBV4-2 CASSLNPRNQETQYF TGTGCCAGCAGCCTGAACCCAAGGAACCAAGAGACCCAGTACTTC
TRBD1 TRBJ1-5 . TRBV25-1 CASSAQGGPYSNQPQHF TGTGCCAGCAGTGCCCAGGGGGGGCCATATAGCAATCAGCCCCAGCATTTT
TRBD1 TRBJ2-5 few TRBV12-5 CASGSGQLQETQYF TGTGCTAGTGGTTCGGGACAGCTCCAAGAGACCCAGTACTTC
TRBD2 TRBJ2-5 . TRBV12-3/TRBV12-4 CASSLTGLATETQYF TGTGCCAGCAGTTTAACCGGACTAGCGACGGAGACCCAGTACTTC
. TRBJ2-7 . TRBV25-1 CASSEVGGHEQYF TGTGCCAGCAGTGAGGTAGGGGGTCACGAGCAGTACTTC
. TRBJ1-1 . TRBV4-1 CASSQEGAMNTEAFF TGCGCCAGCAGCCAAGAAGGGGCCATGAACACTGAAGCTTTCTTT
. TRBJ2-5 . TRBV6-2/TRBV6-3 CASSEWAEQYF TGTGCCAGCAGTGAATGGGCAGAGCAGTACTTC
. TRBJ1-4 . TRBV7-9 CASSLVPGMGEKLFF TGTGCCAGCAGCTTGGTTCCGGGGATGGGAGAAAAACTGTTTTTT
. TRBJ2-5 . TRBV5-1 CASSLTASVGETQYF TGCGCCAGCAGCTTGACCGCCAGCGTGGGGGAGACCCAGTACTTC
. TRBJ2-5 . TRBV5-1 CASSLAGAPQETQYF TGCGCCAGCAGCTTGGCGGGAGCCCCTCAAGAGACCCAGTACTTC
TRBD1 TRBJ2-4 . TRBV7-2 CASSFNRQGSRIQYF TGTGCCAGCAGCTTTAATAGACAGGGGAGTCGCATTCAGTACTTC
TRBD1 TRBJ2-4 few TRBV12-3/TRBV12-4 CASSSGTALLLAKNIQYF TGTGCCAGCAGTTCCGGGACAGCCCTCCTTCTAGCCAAAAACATTCAGTACTTC
TRBD1 TRBJ2-5 . TRBV20-1 CSASIPGQGQETQYF TGCAGTGCTAGTATTCCGGGACAGGGGCAAGAGACCCAGTACTTC
. TRBJ1-1 . TRBV20-1 CSARERGTTNTEAFF TGCAGTGCTAGAGAGAGGGGGACTACGAACACTGAAGCTTTCTTT
TRBD2 TRBJ2-1 . TRBV20-1 CSARRPSGGEQFF TGCAGTGCTAGAAGACCCAGCGGGGGTGAGCAGTTCTTC
TRBD2 TRBJ2-1 . TRBV12-3/TRBV12-4 CASSASGRRYNEQFF TGTGCCAGCAGTGCCAGCGGGAGAAGGTACAATGAGCAGTTCTTC
TRBD1 TRBJ1-2 . TRBV15 CATSRDSLGQGADGYTF TGTGCCACCAGCAGAGATTCTTTAGGACAGGGGGCCGATGGCTACACCTTC
. TRBJ2-1 few TRBV5-6 CASSFRGLYNEQFF TGTGCCAGCAGCTTCAGGGGCCTCTACAATGAGCAGTTCTTC
TRBD1 TRBJ2-5 . TRBV29-1 CSVTRTGQETQYF TGCAGCGTGACCAGGACAGGCCAAGAGACCCAGTACTTC
. TRBJ1-5 . TRBV4-1 CASSQMPGGANNQPQHF TGCGCCAGCAGCCAGATGCCGGGGGGAGCCAACAATCAGCCCCAGCATTTT
TRBD1 TRBJ2-7 few TRBV5-6 CASSSGTGAEEQYF TGTGCCAGCAGCTCCGGGACAGGGGCAGAGGAGCAGTACTTC
. TRBJ1-6 once TRBV11-2 CASSWGAESPLHF TGTGCCAGCAGCTGGGGAGCAGAGTCACCCCTCCACTTT
TRBD2 TRBJ2-1 . TRBV20-1 CSARVGGVNEQFF TGCAGTGCTAGAGTGGGAGGGGTAAATGAGCAGTTCTTC
TRBD1 TRBJ1-2 few TRBV4-1 CASSQRPQGGYGYTF TGCGCCAGCAGCCAAAGACCGCAGGGGGGCTATGGCTACACCTTC
. TRBJ2-1 . TRBV6-5 CASSYVTTFLHEQFF TGTGCCAGCAGTTACGTTACCACCTTTTTGCATGAGCAGTTCTTC
TRBD2 TRBJ2-1 few TRBV20-1 CSAPPSGRYNEQFF TGCAGTGCTCCCCCTAGCGGGAGGTACAATGAGCAGTTCTTC
TRBD2 TRBJ2-7 . TRBV7-9 CASSLLAGGEQYF TGTGCCAGCAGCCTATTAGCGGGGGGTGAGCAGTACTTC
TRBD1 TRBJ2-3 once TRBV12-3/TRBV12-4 CASSLRGQGPDTQYF TGTGCCAGCAGTTTGAGGGGACAGGGGCCAGATACGCAGTATTTT
TRBD2 TRBJ2-5 few TRBV12-3/TRBV12-4 CASSQKRGHQETQYF TGTGCCAGCAGCCAAAAGCGGGGGCACCAAGAGACCCAGTACTTC
TRBD1 TRBJ2-6 . TRBV10-3 CAISEYGTGLSGANVLTF TGTGCCATCAGTGAGTACGGGACAGGACTCTCTGGGGCCAACGTCCTGACTTTC
. TRBJ2-5 many TRBV5-1 CASSPRGETQYF TGTGCCAGCAGCCCTAGAGGAGAGACCCAGTACTTC
TRBD2 TRBJ2-7 . TRBV29-1 CSVLAGASYEQYF TGCAGCGTACTAGCGGGAGCGTCCTACGAGCAGTACTTC
. TRBJ2-1 . TRBV5-5 CASSIRESSYNEQFF TGTGCCAGCAGCATCAGGGAGAGCTCCTACAATGAGCAGTTCTTC
TRBD1 TRBJ1-4 . TRBV5-5 CASSLGDRGELFF TGTGCCAGCAGCTTGGGAGACAGGGGGGAACTGTTTTTT
. TRBJ2-1 . TRBV5-6 CASSSGRANSYNEQFF TGTGCCAGCAGCTCGGGCAGGGCCAATTCCTACAATGAGCAGTTCTTC
. TRBJ2-1 . TRBV7-9 CATGGTGRSYNEQFF TGTGCCACAGGAGGAACAGGGCGCTCCTACAATGAGCAGTTCTTC
. TRBJ2-3 . TRBV12-3/TRBV12-4 CASSSYRQSRRGTQYF TGTGCCAGCAGTTCCTACCGACAGTCTCGACGCGGTACGCAGTATTTT
TRBD1 TRBJ1-2 . TRBV7-2 CASSFPPGQGYGYTF TGTGCCAGCAGCTTCCCTCCGGGACAGGGATATGGCTACACCTTC
. TRBJ1-2 . TRBV10-3 CAIRDNYGYTF TGTGCCATCAGGGACAACTATGGCTACACCTTC
. TRBJ2-3 . TRBV12-3/TRBV12-4 CASLGGTQYF TGTGCCAGCCTCGGGGGTACGCAGTATTTT
. TRBJ2-1 few TRBV27 CASSPRGRINNEQFF TGTGCCAGCTCGCCTCGAGGCAGGATTAACAATGAGCAGTTCTTC
. TRBJ1-4 . TRBV12-3/TRBV12-4 CASSPDGSTNEKLFF TGTGCCAGCAGCCCGGACGGGTCAACTAATGAAAAACTGTTTTTT
. TRBJ2-3 . TRBV7-8 CASRDDSRRLGHSQYF TGTGCCAGCAGGGACGATTCCAGACGCCTGGGACACTCGCAGTATTTT
. TRBJ2-7 . TRBV10-2 CASSESWGNYEQYF TGCGCCAGCAGTGAGTCATGGGGCAACTACGAGCAGTACTTC
TRBD2 TRBJ2-7 . TRBV12-3/TRBV12-4 CASSFAGVAYEQYF TGTGCCAGCAGTTTCGCGGGAGTGGCCTACGAGCAGTACTTC
TRBD2 TRBJ2-7 . TRBV12-3/TRBV12-4 CASSRWGTSVDYEQYF TGTGCCAGCAGCCGGTGGGGGACTAGCGTAGACTACGAGCAGTACTTC
TRBD2 TRBJ2-2 . TRBV12-3/TRBV12-4 CANSRTSGRVSGELFF TGTGCCAACAGTCGGACTAGCGGGAGAGTCTCCGGGGAGCTGTTTTTT